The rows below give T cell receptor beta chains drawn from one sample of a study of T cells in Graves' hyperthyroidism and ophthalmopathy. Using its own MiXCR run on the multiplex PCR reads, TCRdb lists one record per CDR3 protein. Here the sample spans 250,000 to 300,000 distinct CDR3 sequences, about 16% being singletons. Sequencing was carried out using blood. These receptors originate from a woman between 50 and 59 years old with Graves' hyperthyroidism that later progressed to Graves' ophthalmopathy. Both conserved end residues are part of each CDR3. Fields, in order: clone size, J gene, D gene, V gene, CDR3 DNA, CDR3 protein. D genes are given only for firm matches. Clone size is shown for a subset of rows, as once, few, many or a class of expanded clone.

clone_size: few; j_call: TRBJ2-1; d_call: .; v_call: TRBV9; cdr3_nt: TGTGCCAGCAGCGTAGCTGGAGGGGGGGTGAGGGAGCAGTTCTTC; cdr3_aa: CASSVAGGGVREQFF
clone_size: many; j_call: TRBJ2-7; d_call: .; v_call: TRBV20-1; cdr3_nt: TGCAGTGCTAGAGGGCTAGAAATAGAGCAGTACTTC; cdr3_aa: CSARGLEIEQYF
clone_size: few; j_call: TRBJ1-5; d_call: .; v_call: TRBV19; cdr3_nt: TGTGCCAGTAGTCTCCGACAGTATAGCAATCAGCCCCAGCATTTT; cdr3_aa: CASSLRQYSNQPQHF
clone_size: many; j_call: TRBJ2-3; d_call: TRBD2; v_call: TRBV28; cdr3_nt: TGTGCCAGCAGTTCCTCTGTGGGAGGGCCAAGCTATACGCAGTATTTT; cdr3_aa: CASSSSVGGPSYTQYF
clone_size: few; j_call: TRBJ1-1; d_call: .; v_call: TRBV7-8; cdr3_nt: TGTGCCAGCAGCTTAGCACATAGGAACACTGAAGCTTTCTTT; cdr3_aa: CASSLAHRNTEAFF
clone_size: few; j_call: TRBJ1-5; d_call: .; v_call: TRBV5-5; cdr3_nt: TGTGCCAGCAGCTTGGATCCAGGAGATAGCAATCAGCCCCAGCATTTT; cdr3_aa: CASSLDPGDSNQPQHF
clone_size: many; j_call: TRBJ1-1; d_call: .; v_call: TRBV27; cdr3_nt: TGTGCCAGCAGTGAGAGGACGGACCCCACTGAAGCTTTCTTT; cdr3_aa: CASSERTDPTEAFF
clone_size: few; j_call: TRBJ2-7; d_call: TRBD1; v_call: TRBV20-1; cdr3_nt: TGCAGTGCACCCCGACAGGGGGCGACCTACGAGCAGTACTTC; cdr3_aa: CSAPRQGATYEQYF
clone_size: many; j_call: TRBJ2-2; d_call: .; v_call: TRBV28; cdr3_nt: TGTGCCAGCAGTTCCCCTGAAGGGTTCGGGGAGCTGTTTTTT; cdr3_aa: CASSSPEGFGELFF
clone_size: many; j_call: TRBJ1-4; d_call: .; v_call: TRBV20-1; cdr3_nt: TGCAGTGCTACCGGACAGACCTTCTCCGAGGGAAATGAAAAACTGTTTTTT; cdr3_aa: CSATGQTFSEGNEKLFF
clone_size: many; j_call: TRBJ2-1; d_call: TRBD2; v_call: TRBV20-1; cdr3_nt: TGCAGTCCCTGGGGGGGGAATGAGCAGTTCTTC; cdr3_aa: CSPWGGNEQFF
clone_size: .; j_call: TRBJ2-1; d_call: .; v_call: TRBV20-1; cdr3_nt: TGCAGTGCTAGAGGGCTGATAGTCTCCAATGAGCAGTTCTTC; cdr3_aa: CSARGLIVSNEQFF
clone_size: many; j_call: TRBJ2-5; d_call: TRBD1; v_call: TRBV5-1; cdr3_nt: TGCGCCAGCAGCTCCGACAGGGTTTGGTACTTC; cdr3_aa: CASSSDRVWYF
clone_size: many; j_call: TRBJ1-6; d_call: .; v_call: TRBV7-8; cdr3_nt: TGTGCCAGCAGCTCTTCCGATAATTCACCCCTCCACTTT; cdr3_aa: CASSSSDNSPLHF
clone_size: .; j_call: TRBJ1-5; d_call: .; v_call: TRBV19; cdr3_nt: TGTGCCAGTAGTATAGTGACGGGACGGATTGACCATAGCAATCAGCCCCAGCATTTT; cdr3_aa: CASSIVTGRIDHSNQPQHF
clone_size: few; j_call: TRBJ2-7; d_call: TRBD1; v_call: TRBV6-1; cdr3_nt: TGTGCCAGCATTTTGAGGCACGGGACAGTATCCTACGAGCAGTACTTC; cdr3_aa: CASILRHGTVSYEQYF
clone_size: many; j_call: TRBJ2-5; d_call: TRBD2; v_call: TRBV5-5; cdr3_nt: TGTGCCAGCAGCTTATTACCGGGGGAGGGGACCCAGTACTTC; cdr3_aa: CASSLLPGEGTQYF
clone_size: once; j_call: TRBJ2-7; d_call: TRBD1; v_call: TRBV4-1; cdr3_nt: TGCGCCAGCGGTCAGGGGGCGTTGCAGCAGTACTTC; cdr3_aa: CASGQGALQQYF
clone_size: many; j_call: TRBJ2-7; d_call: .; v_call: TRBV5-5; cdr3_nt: TGTGCCAGCAGCTTGGAGGCGGCGGGATCCTTCTACGAGCAGTACTTC; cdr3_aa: CASSLEAAGSFYEQYF
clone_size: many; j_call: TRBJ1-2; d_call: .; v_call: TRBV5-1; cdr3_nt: TGCGCCAGCAGCTTGGAGGGCCCGATCTATGGCTACACCTTC; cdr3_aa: CASSLEGPIYGYTF
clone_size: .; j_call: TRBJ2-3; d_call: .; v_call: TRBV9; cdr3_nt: TGTGCCAGCAGCGTACAGGGGTTTTACACAGATACGCAGTATTTT; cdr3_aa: CASSVQGFYTDTQYF
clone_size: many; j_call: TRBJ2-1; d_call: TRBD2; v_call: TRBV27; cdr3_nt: TGTGCCAGCAGTTCGAACGGACTAGCGGGAAATAATGAGCAGTTCTTC; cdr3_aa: CASSSNGLAGNNEQFF
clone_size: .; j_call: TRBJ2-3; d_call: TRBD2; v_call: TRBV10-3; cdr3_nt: TGTGCCACAGGATTAAGCGGGAATTCAGATACGCAGTATTTT; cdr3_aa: CATGLSGNSDTQYF
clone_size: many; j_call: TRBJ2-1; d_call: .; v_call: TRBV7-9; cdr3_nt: TGTGCCAGCAGCCGCTCCGCGGCTAGCTCCTACAATGAGCAGTTCTTC; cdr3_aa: CASSRSAASSYNEQFF
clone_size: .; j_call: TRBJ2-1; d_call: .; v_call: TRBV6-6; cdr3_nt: TGTGCCAGCAGTTACGGGACGGACGTCAATGAGCAGTTCTTC; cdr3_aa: CASSYGTDVNEQFF
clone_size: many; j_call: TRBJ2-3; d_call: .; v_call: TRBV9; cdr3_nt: TGTGCCAGCAGCGCCCAGGGTCCCTACACAGATACGCAGTATTTT; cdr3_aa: CASSAQGPYTDTQYF
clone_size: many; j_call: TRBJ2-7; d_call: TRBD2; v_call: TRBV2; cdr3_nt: TGTGCCAGCAGGCCGCGGGCTCGCGGGGGTAGCTACGAGCAGTACTTC; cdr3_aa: CASRPRARGGSYEQYF
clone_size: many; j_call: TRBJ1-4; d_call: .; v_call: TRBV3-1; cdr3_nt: TGTGCCAGCAGCCCTCCAGGGCTGTGGGAAAAACTGTTTTTT; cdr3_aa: CASSPPGLWEKLFF
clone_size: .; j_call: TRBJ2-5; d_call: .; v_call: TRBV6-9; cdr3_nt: TGTGCCAGCAGTTTTTGGACGTACCAAGAGACCCAGTACTTC; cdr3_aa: CASSFWTYQETQYF
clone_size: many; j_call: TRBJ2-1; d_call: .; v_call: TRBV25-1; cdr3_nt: TGTGCCAGCCAGAGCTCCGGACCCTACAATGAGCAGTTCTTC; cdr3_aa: CASQSSGPYNEQFF
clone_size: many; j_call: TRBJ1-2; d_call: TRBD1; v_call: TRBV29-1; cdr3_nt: TGCAGCGTTGGAGGGTACGGGGCAGGGGGCTTGAATGGCTACACCTTC; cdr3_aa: CSVGGYGAGGLNGYTF
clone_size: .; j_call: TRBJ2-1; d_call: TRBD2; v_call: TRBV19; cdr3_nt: TGTGCCAGTAGTATAGAGCGGGGGGGGAATGAGCAGTTCTTC; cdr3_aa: CASSIERGGNEQFF
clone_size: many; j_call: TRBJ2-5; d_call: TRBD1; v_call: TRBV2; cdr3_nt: TGTGCCAGCTGCCAGACAGGGGAGACCCAGTACTTC; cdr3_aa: CASCQTGETQYF
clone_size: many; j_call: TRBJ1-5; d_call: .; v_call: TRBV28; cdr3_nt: TGTGCCAGCAGTTTGGGTGGCGGGCGGCAGCCCCAGCATTTT; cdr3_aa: CASSLGGGRQPQHF
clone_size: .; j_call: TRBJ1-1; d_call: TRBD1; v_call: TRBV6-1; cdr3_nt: TGTGCCAGCAAACTCCCGGGACAGGTTTCTGAAGCTTTCTTT; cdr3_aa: CASKLPGQVSEAFF
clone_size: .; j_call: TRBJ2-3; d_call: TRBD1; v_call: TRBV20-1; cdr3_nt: TGCAGTGCTATTAGACCCAGGGGGTCCGGAGATACGCAGTATTTT; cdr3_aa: CSAIRPRGSGDTQYF
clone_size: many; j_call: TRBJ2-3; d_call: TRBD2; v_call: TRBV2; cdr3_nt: TGTGCCAGCAGTTCGAATATACTAGCGGCGGGAGATACGCAGTATTTT; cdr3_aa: CASSSNILAAGDTQYF
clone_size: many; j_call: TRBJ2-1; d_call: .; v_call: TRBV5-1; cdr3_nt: TGCGCCAGCAGCTTGGTGATCGAAAATGAGCAGTTCTTC; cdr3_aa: CASSLVIENEQFF
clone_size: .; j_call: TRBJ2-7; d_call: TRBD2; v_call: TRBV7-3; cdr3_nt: TGTGCCAGCAACCCCACTAGCGGGAGTTACGAGCAGTACTTC; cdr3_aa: CASNPTSGSYEQYF
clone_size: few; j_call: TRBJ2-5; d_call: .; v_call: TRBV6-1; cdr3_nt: TGTGCCAGCAGCCAGATGGGGGAGACCCAGTACTTC; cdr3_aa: CASSQMGETQYF
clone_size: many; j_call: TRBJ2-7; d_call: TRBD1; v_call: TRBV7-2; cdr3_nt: TGTGCCAGCAGCTTAGGGGGGGGGACAGGGGGCGACGAGCAGTACTTC; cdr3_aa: CASSLGGGTGGDEQYF
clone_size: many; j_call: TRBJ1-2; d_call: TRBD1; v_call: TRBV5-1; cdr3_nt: TGCGCCGACAGGGGATGGTATGGCTACACCTTC; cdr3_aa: CADRGWYGYTF
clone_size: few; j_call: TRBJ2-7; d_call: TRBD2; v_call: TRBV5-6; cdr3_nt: TGTGCCAGTAGCTCTGTCGGGACTAGGAACGAGCAGTACTTC; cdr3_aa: CASSSVGTRNEQYF